These T cell receptor beta chains were read from a single sample in a study of T cell responses to AZD1222 COVID-19 vaccine. Produced via immunoSEQ multiplex PCR; TCRdb's table is partial and in-frame only. The sample carries about 200,000 clones, approximately 94% recorded once. This sample comprised peripheral blood, obtained 28 days after the second AZD1222 dose. The origin of the receptors is an adult who received the AZD1222 COVID-19 vaccine. CDR3s include the opening cysteine and the closing phenylalanine or tryptophan. The D gene is left open where the match is weak. Expanded clones get a size class; other rows say once, few or many, or leave the size out.

size | D | J | V | DNA | CDR3
once | - | TRBJ2-3 | TRBV7-2 | TGTGCCAGCAGCTTAGGAGATTGGGCAGATACGCAGTATTTT | CASSLGDWADTQYF
- | - | TRBJ2-5 | TRBV20-1 | TGCAGTGCTAGACGGTCCCCCCAGCAGTACTTC | CSARRSPQQYF
- | TRBD1 | TRBJ1-5 | TRBV6-5 | TGTGCCAGCAGTTATGGGCAGGGGGGTAATCAGCCCCAGCATTTT | CASSYGQGGNQPQHF
- | - | TRBJ2-2 | TRBV4-1 | TGCGCCAGCAGCCAAGATACGGGATCCCCCGGGGGGGAGCTGTTTTTT | CASSQDTGSPGGELFF
few | TRBD1 | TRBJ1-5 | TRBV4-2 | TGTGCCAGCAGCCCCACTACGGGACAGGGAAATCAGCCCCAGCATTTT | CASSPTTGQGNQPQHF
few | TRBD1 | TRBJ1-2 | TRBV12-3/TRBV12-4 | TGTGCCAGCACTACAGGGGGCGGCTACACCTTC | CASTTGGGYTF
- | - | TRBJ1-4 | TRBV19 | TGTGCCAGTAACCCGCTCTCTGCAGGGGTTGAAAAACTGTTTTTT | CASNPLSAGVEKLFF
- | TRBD1 | TRBJ2-5 | TRBV19 | TGTGCCACTACCAACTTTGGGACAGGGAATAAAGAGACCCAGTACTTC | CATTNFGTGNKETQYF
- | TRBD1 | TRBJ2-6 | TRBV18 | TGTGCCAGCTCACCACGGGGGCAGGGGGCAAGTGGGGCCAACGTCCTGACTTTC | CASSPRGQGASGANVLTF
- | - | TRBJ2-2 | TRBV9 | TGTGCCAGCAGCCCAAGGGGCGGGGGCGGGACCGGGGAGCTGTTTTTT | CASSPRGGGGTGELFF
- | - | TRBJ2-5 | TRBV6-5 | TGTGCCAGCAGTACCCAGACACGAGAGACCCAGTACTTC | CASSTQTRETQYF
- | - | TRBJ1-2 | TRBV11-1 | TGTGCCAGCAGCTTAGATGGCAGGACGGAAGGCTACACCTTC | CASSLDGRTEGYTF
- | TRBD2 | TRBJ2-3 | TRBV27 | TGTGCCAGCAGTTTATTAGCGGGGGGGCCGGATACGCAGTATTTT | CASSLLAGGPDTQYF
- | - | TRBJ1-2 | TRBV5-4 | TGTGCCAGCAGCTTGGTTGGATACCCTAACTATGGCTACACCTTC | CASSLVGYPNYGYTF
- | - | TRBJ1-4 | TRBV7-2 | TGTGCCAGCAGCTCCCATTCACTTAATGAAAAACTGTTTTTT | CASSSHSLNEKLFF
- | - | TRBJ1-5 | TRBV2 | TGTGCCAGCAGTGAATTTGGTGTGGGCGCGGGCAATCAGCCCCAGCATTTT | CASSEFGVGAGNQPQHF
- | TRBD1 | TRBJ1-1 | TRBV3-1/TRBV3-2 | TGTGCCAGCAGCCAAGGGGGGGGACAGGGTTCTACGGCTTTCTTT | CASSQGGGQGSTAFF
- | - | TRBJ2-5 | TRBV3-1/TRBV3-2 | TGTGCCAGCAGCCAACCTTTTTTAGGAGAGACCCAGTACTTC | CASSQPFLGETQYF
- | - | TRBJ1-2 | TRBV5-1 | TGCGCCAGCAGCCGGAGGGAGGGGAACTATGGCTACACCTTC | CASSRREGNYGYTF
- | - | TRBJ1-2 | TRBV6-5 | TGTGCCAGCAGTTACCATGTTGGCGGCCTAGCCGGGGGCTACACCTTC | CASSYHVGGLAGGYTF
- | - | TRBJ1-4 | TRBV21-1 | TGTGCCAGCAACAATCCAGACAGGGAACGCGAAAAACTGTTTTTT | CASNNPDREREKLFF
once | TRBD1 | TRBJ1-1 | TRBV5-1 | TGCGCCAGCAGCTCTCAGGGGGTTGGCACTGAAGCTTTCTTT | CASSSQGVGTEAFF
once | TRBD1 | TRBJ1-5 | TRBV2 | TGTGCCATCCGGGACAGGGGGCAACAGCCCCAGCATTTT | CAIRDRGQQPQHF
- | - | TRBJ2-7 | TRBV3-1/TRBV3-2 | TGTGCCAGCAGCCAAGGAAGCGGTCGCGGATACGAGCAGTACTTC | CASSQGSGRGYEQYF
- | - | TRBJ1-1 | TRBV9 | TGTGCCAGCAGCTTCGGACCTAACACTGAAGCTTTCTTT | CASSFGPNTEAFF
- | - | TRBJ1-1 | TRBV19 | TGTGCCAGTAGCCCCGGGCCTTATTTGAACACTGAAGCTTTCTTT | CASSPGPYLNTEAFF
- | - | TRBJ1-1 | TRBV19 | TGTGCCAGTAGTATAGATGGGAGGAACACTGAAGCTTTCTTT | CASSIDGRNTEAFF
- | - | TRBJ2-1 | TRBV9 | TGTGCCAGCAGCGTAGGCCTGGCGGGGAACAATGAGCAGTTCTTC | CASSVGLAGNNEQFF
- | - | TRBJ1-2 | TRBV12-3/TRBV12-4 | TGTGCCAGCAGCTGGGCAGAGGACGGCTACACCTTC | CASSWAEDGYTF
once | - | TRBJ2-3 | TRBV5-1 | TGCGCCAGCAGCTCCTCCTTCCAAAGAGGGAGCACAGATACGCAGTATTTT | CASSSSFQRGSTDTQYF
- | - | TRBJ2-7 | TRBV5-8 | TGTGCCAGCAGCTTGGAACAGCTCTCCTACGAGCAGTACTTC | CASSLEQLSYEQYF
- | - | TRBJ1-5 | TRBV7-3 | TGTGCCAGCAGCCTTGGACCCAATCAGCCCCAGCATTTT | CASSLGPNQPQHF
- | TRBD1 | TRBJ1-5 | TRBV5-1 | TGCGCCAGCAGCTTGGGACAGGGAAGTCAGCCCCAGCATTTT | CASSLGQGSQPQHF
- | - | TRBJ1-2 | TRBV2 | TGTGCCAGCCCCGGAGGGGCATCGGGTGGCTACACCTTC | CASPGGASGGYTF
- | - | TRBJ1-2 | TRBV19 | TGTGCCAGTAGTTCCGGTTTTAACTATGGCTACACCTTC | CASSSGFNYGYTF
few | - | TRBJ1-1 | TRBV29-1 | TGCAGCGTGGGCCAGAACACTGAAGCTTTCTTT | CSVGQNTEAFF
- | - | TRBJ2-1 | TRBV9 | TGTGCCAGCAGCGGTAGGCGGGCAGAGCAGTTCTTC | CASSGRRAEQFF
- | TRBD2 | TRBJ2-1 | TRBV6-4 | TGTGCCAGCAGTGACTCAGCGGGGGCGGCCGCAGAGCAGTTCTTC | CASSDSAGAAAEQFF
- | TRBD1 | TRBJ2-7 | TRBV10-3 | TGTGCCATCCAGGGGCAGGGGGCCGAGCAGTACTTC | CAIQGQGAEQYF